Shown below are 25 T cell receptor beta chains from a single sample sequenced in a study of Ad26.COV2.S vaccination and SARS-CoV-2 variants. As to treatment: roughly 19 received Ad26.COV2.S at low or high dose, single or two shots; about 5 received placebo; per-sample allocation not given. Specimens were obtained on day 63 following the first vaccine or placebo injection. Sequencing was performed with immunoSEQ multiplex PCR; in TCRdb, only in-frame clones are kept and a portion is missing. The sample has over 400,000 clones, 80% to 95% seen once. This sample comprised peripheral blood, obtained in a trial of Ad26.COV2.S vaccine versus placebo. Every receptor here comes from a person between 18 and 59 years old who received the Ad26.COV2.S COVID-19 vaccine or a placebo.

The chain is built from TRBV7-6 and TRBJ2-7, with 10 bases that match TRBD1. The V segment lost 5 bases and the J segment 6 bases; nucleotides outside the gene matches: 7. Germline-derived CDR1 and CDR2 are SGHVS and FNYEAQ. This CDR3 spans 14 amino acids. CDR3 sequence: CASSPRGQGREQYF. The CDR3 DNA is TGTGCCAGCAGCCCAAGGGGACAGGGGCGCGAGCAGTACTTC.

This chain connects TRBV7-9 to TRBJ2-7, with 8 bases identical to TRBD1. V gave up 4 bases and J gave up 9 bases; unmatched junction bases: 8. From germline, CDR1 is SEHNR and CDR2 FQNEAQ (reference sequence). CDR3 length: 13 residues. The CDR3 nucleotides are TGTGCCAGCAGCTCGGACAGGGTCTCGGGGCAGTACTTC. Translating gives CASSSDRVSGQYF. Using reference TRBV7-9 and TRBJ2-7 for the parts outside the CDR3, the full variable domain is DTGVSQNPRHKITKRGQNVTFRCDPISEHNRLYWYRQTLGQGPEFLTYFQNEAQLEKSRLLSDRFSAERPKGSFSTLEIQRTEQGDSAMYLCASSSDRVSGQYFGPGTRLTVT.

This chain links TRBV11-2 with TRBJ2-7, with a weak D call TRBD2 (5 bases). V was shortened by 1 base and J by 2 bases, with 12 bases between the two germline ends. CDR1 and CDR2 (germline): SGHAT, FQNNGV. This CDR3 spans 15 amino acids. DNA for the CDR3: TGTGCCAGCAGCTTAGCGGGGAGCGGCCCCTACGAGCAGTACTTC. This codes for CASSLAGSGPYEQYF.

The DNA of the CDR3 is TGTGCCAGTAGTCCACTAGCGGGAGATTCAGATACGCAGTATTTT. This translates into CASSPLAGDSDTQYF. The chain uses TRBV19 and TRBJ2-3; 11 nucleotides line up with TRBD2. This CDR3 is built from 15 residues. CDR1 and CDR2 from the germline V gene are LNHDA and SQIVND (reference sequence). The J segment lost 4 bases and the V segment lost 5 bases, leaving 5 bases of the junction unmatched.

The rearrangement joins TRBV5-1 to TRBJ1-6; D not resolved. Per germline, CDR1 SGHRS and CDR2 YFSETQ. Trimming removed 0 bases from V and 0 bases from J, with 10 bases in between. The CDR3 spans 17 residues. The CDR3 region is CASSLEQRGSYNSPLHF. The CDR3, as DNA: TGCGCCAGCAGCTTGGAGCAACGGGGCTCCTATAATTCACCCCTCCACTTT.

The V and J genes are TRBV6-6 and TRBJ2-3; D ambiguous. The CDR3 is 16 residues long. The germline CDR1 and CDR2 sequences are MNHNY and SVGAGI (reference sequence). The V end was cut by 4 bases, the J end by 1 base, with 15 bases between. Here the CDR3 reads CASSSVVGWGTDTQYF. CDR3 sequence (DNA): TGTGCCAGCAGTTCCGTCGTGGGTTGGGGCACAGATACGCAGTATTTT.

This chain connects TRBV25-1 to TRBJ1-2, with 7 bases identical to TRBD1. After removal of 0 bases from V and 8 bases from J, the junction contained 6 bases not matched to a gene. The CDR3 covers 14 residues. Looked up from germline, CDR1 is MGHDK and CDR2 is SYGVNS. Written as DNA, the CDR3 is TGTGCCAGCAGTGAATATAGACAGGGCAGCGGCTACACCTTC. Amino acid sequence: CASSEYRQGSGYTF.

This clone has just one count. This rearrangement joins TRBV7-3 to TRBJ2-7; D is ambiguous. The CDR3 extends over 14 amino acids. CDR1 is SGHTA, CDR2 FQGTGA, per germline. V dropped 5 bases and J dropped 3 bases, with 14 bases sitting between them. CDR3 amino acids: CASSATGSSYEQYF. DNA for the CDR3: TGTGCCAGCAGCGCCACCGGGTCAAGCTACGAGCAGTACTTC.

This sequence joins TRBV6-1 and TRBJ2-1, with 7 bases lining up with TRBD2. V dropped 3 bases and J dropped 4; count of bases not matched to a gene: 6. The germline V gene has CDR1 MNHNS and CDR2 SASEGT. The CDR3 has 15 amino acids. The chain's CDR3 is CASSDRGENYNEQFF. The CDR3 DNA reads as TGTGCCAGCAGTGATCGGGGGGAAAATTACAATGAGCAGTTCTTC.

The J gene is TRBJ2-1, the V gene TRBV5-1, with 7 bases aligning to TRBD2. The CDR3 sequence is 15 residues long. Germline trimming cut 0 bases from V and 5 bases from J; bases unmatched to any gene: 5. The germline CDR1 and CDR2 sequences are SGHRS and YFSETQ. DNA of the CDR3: TGCGCCAGCAGCTTGGGAAGCGGGGCAAACAATGAGCAGTTCTTC. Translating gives CASSLGSGANNEQFF. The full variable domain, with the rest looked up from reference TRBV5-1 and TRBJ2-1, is KAGVTQTPRYLIKTRGQQVTLSCSPISGHRSVSWYQQTPGQGLQFLFEYFSETQRNKGNFPGRFSGRQFSNSRSEMNVSTLELGDSALYLCASSLGSGANNEQFFGPGTRLTVL.

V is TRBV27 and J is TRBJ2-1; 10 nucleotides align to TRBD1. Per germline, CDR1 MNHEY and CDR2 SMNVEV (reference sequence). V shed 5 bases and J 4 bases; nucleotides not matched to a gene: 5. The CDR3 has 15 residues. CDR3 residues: CASSTDRGPYNEQFF. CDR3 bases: TGTGCCAGCAGTACTGACAGGGGGCCTTACAATGAGCAGTTCTTC.

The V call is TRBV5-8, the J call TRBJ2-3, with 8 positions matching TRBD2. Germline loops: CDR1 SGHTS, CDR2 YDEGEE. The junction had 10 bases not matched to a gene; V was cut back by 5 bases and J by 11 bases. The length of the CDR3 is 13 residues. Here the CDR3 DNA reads TGTGCCAGCAGTAGGACTAGCCTAGTTGGGCAGTATTTT. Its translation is CASSRTSLVGQYF.

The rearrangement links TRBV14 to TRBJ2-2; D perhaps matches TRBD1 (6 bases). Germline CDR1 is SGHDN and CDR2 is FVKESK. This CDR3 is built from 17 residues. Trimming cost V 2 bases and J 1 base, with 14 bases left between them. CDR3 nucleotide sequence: TGTGCCAGCAGCCAAATACAGGGCAGGGGGAACACCGGGGAGCTGTTTTTT. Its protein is CASSQIQGRGNTGELFF.

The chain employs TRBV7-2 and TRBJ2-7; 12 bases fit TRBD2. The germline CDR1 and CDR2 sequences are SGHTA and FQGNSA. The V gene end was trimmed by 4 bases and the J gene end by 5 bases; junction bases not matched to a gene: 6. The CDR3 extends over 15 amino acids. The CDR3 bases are TGTGCCAGCAGCTCAACTAGCGGGAGGAGGAACGAGCAGTACTTC. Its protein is CASSSTSGRRNEQYF.

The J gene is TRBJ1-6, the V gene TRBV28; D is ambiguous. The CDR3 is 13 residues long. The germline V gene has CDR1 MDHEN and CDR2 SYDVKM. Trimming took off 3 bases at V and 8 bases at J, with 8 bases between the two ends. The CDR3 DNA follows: TGTGCCAGCAGTTTCCGACGGGATTCACCCCTCCACTTT. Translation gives CASSFRRDSPLHF. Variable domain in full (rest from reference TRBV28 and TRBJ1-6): DVKVTQSSRYLVKRTGEKVFLECVQDMDHENMFWYRQDPGLGLRLIYFSYDVKMKEKGDIPEGYSVSREKKERFSLILESASTNQTSMYLCASSFRRDSPLHFGNGTRLTVT.

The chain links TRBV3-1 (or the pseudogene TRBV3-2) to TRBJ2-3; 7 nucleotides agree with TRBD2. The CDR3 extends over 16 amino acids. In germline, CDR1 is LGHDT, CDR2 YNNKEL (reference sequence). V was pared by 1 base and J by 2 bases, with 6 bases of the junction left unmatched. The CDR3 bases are TGTGCCAGCAGCCAAGGTCTAGCGGAAACCACAGATACGCAGTATTTT. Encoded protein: CASSQGLAETTDTQYF.

The CDR3 loop reads CASSLGGARGIMEAFF. CDR3 in DNA: TGTGCCAGCAGCTTAGGGGGGGCCAGGGGGATCATGGAAGCTTTCTTT. This chain uses TRBV11-2 with TRBJ1-1, with 7 bases lining up with TRBD1. V lost 1 base and J lost 8; bases outside the gene matches: 13. The CDR3 is made up of 16 amino acids. CDR1 SGHAT and CDR2 FQNNGV come from the germline V gene. The full variable domain, its missing parts supplied by reference TRBV11-2 and TRBJ1-1, is EAGVAQSPRYKIIEKRQSVAFWCNPISGHATLYWYQQILGQGPKLLIQFQNNGVVDDSQLPKDRFSAERLKGVDSTLKIQPAKLEDSAVYLCASSLGGARGIMEAFFGQGTRLTVV.

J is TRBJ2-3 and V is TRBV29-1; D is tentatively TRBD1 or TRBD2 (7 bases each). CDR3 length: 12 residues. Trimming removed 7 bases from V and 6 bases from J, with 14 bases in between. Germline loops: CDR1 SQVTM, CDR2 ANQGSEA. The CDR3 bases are TGCAGCGGCTACAGGGGAGGGGATACGCAGTATTTT. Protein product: CSGYRGGDTQYF.

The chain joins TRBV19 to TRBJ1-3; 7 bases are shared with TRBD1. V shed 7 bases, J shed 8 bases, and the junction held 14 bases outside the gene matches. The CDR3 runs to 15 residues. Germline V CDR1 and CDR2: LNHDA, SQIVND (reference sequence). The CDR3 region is CASTPGGTAGYTIYF. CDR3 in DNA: TGTGCCAGTACCCCGGGCGGGACAGCCGGTTACACCATATATTTT.

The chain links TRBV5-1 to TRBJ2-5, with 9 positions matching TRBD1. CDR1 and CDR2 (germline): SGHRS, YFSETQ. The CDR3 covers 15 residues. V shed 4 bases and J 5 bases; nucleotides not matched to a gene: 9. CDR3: CASSRPGQGTETQYF. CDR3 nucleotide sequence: TGCGCCAGCAGCCGACCCGGACAGGGGACGGAGACCCAGTACTTC.

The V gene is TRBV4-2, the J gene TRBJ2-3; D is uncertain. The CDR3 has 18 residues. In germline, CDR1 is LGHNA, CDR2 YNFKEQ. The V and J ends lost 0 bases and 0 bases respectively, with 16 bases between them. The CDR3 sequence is CASSQDHETPPSTDTQYF. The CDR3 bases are TGTGCCAGCAGCCAAGATCACGAGACTCCTCCTAGCACAGATACGCAGTATTTT.

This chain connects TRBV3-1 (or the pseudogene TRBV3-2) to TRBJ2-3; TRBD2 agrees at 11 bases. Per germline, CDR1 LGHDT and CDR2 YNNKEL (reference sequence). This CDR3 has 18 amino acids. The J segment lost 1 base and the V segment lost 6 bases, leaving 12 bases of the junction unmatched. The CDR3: CASSGGLSGRAGTDTQYF. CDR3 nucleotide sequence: TGTGCCAGCAGTGGGGGCCTTAGCGGGAGGGCCGGCACAGATACGCAGTATTTT.

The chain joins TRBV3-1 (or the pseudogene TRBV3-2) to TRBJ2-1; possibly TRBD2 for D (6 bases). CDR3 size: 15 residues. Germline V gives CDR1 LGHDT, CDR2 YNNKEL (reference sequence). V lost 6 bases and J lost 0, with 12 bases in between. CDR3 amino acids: CASRPGTVSYNEQFF. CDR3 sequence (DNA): TGTGCCAGCAGACCAGGGACTGTCTCCTACAATGAGCAGTTCTTC.

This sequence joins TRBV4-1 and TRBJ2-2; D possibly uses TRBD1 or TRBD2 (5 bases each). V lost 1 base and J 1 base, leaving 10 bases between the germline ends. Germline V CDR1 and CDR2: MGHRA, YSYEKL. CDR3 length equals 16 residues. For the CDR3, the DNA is TGCGCCAGCAGCCAAGTGAGGGGCGGGAACACCGGGGAGCTGTTTTTT. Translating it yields CASSQVRGGNTGELFF.

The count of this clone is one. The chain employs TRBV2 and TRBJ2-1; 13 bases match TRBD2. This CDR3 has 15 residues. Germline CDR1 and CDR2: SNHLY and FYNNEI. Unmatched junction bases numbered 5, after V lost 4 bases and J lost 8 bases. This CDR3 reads CASSGRTSGRYEQFF. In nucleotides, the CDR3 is TGTGCCAGCAGTGGGAGGACTAGCGGGAGATATGAGCAGTTCTTC.